Listed below are T cell receptor beta chains from one sample, sequenced in a study of multiple sclerosis patients with progressive multifocal leukoencephalopathy. The method was immunoSEQ multiplex PCR; TCRdb's version includes in-frame clones alone and lacks a portion of them. The sample consists of under 35,000 clones, about 91% of them appearing once. The sample was PBMCs, taken from a patient treated with natalizumab. The receptors derive from a woman aged 35 to 49 with progressive multifocal leukoencephalopathy. The CDR3 runs from the conserved cysteine through the conserved F or W. Each record gives: J gene, V gene, CDR3 length, D gene, clone size, CDR3 DNA, CDR3 protein. The D gene is left open where the match is weak. Some rows have no size entry. The others give once, few or many, or a class for an expanded clone.

>TRBJ2-5|TRBV25-1|15|-|once
TGTGCCAGCAGTGACCCCCTAGGGGGGTATGAGACCCAGTACTTC
CASSDPLGGYETQYF
>TRBJ1-5|TRBV15|12|-|-
TGTGCCACCAGCAGGGAAAATCAGCCCCAGCATTTT
CATSRENQPQHF
>TRBJ2-7|TRBV11-2|10|-|-
TGTGCCAGCAGCTTCGGTGAGCAGTACTTC
CASSFGEQYF
>TRBJ2-1|TRBV5-1|14|-|-
TGCGCCAGCAGCACCCGGGGAGACAGGAATGAGCAGTTCTTC
CASSTRGDRNEQFF
>TRBJ2-2|TRBV30|15|-|-
TGTGCCTGGAGTCCTTCCGGGACCCCCGCCGGGGAGCTGTTTTTT
CAWSPSGTPAGELFF
>TRBJ1-6|TRBV25-1|14|-|-
TGTGCCAGCAGAACACAGGGCGCCAATTCACCCCTCCACTTT
CASRTQGANSPLHF
>TRBJ1-1|TRBV6-1|13|-|-
TGTGCCAGCAGTGCTTCCTGGTACACTGAAGCTTTCTTT
CASSASWYTEAFF
>TRBJ2-5|TRBV7-2|15|-|-
TGTGCCAGCACCTCGAGGGGGTCCGGGAAGGAGACCCAGTACTTC
CASTSRGSGKETQYF
>TRBJ2-6|TRBV27|18|TRBD1|once
TGTGCCAGCAGTTCGCTTGGGACAGATAACTCTGGGGCCAACGTCCTGACTTTC
CASSSLGTDNSGANVLTF
>TRBJ1-6|TRBV7-2|13|-|-
TGTGCCAGCACCATTCCCCCTAATTCACCCCTCCACTTT
CASTIPPNSPLHF
>TRBJ2-7|TRBV18|13|TRBD2|-
TGTGCCAGCTCAACCCAGCGGGATATCGAGCAGTACTTC
CASSTQRDIEQYF
>TRBJ1-5|TRBV6-5|15|-|-
TGTGCCAGCAGTCTTGCCAGCAGTAAAAATCAGCCCCAGCATTTT
CASSLASSKNQPQHF
>TRBJ1-2|TRBV27|13|TRBD1|-
TGTGCCAGCAGTTACGGCAGGGGGTATGGCTACACCTTC
CASSYGRGYGYTF
>TRBJ1-1|TRBV19|14|TRBD1|-
TGTGCCAGTAGTATAAGGACAGGGGCGATGGGAGCTTTCTTT
CASSIRTGAMGAFF
>TRBJ2-1|TRBV15|12|-|few
TGTGCCACCGGGACTCCCGGGAATGAGCAGTTCTTC
CATGTPGNEQFF
>TRBJ2-7|TRBV7-9|11|-|-
TGTGCCAGCAGCTTGAGAGACGAGCAGTACTTC
CASSLRDEQYF
>TRBJ1-6|TRBV18|16|TRBD1|-
TGTGCCAGCTCACCAACAGGGGCCGTGTTTAATTCACCCCTCCACTTT
CASSPTGAVFNSPLHF
>TRBJ1-1|TRBV7-2|15|TRBD1|-
TGTGCCAGCAGAATCAGACAGGGCGGGAACACTGAAGCTTTCTTT
CASRIRQGGNTEAFF
>TRBJ2-7|TRBV5-5|14|-|-
TGTGCCAGCAGCTTGGAACCCTTAGCCTACGAGCAGTACTTC
CASSLEPLAYEQYF
>TRBJ2-5|TRBV11-3|12|-|-
TGTGCCAGCAGTCCTACCGCCGGGACCCAGTACTTC
CASSPTAGTQYF
>TRBJ2-3|TRBV14|13|-|-
TGTGCCAGCAGCCGGGACATCACAGATACGCAGTATTTT
CASSRDITDTQYF
>TRBJ1-5|TRBV7-9|15|TRBD1|-
TGTGCCAGCAGGCCGATAGGGACAGGGGGTCAGCCCCAGCATTTT
CASRPIGTGGQPQHF
>TRBJ2-5|TRBV6-1|11|-|few
TGTGCCAGCAGTGCGGTGGCTCCGCAGTACTTC
CASSAVAPQYF
>TRBJ1-1|TRBV28|13|-|few
TGTGCCAGCAGTTTTGATTGGAACACTGAAGCTTTCTTT
CASSFDWNTEAFF
>TRBJ2-5|TRBV5-1|15|-|-
TGCGCCAGCAGCCGGACGGACTGGTACCAAGAGACCCAGTACTTC
CASSRTDWYQETQYF
>TRBJ1-2|TRBV19|14|-|few
TGTGCCAGTAGTATTGTCAGGGCGTCCTATGGCTACACCTTC
CASSIVRASYGYTF
>TRBJ1-1|TRBV19|14|TRBD1|-
TGTGCCAGTACCCGTGGACAGGGGGCATACGGAGCTTTCTTT
CASTRGQGAYGAFF
>TRBJ2-3|TRBV5-1|16|TRBD2|-
TGCGCCAGCAGCTTACAGCGGGAGGTCAGCACAGATACGCAGTATTTT
CASSLQREVSTDTQYF
>TRBJ2-1|TRBV7-2|16|TRBD2|-
TGTGCCAGCAGCTTAGTAGGTCAGCGGGGAGGCAGTGAGCAGTTCTTC
CASSLVGQRGGSEQFF
>TRBJ1-2|TRBV11-2|15|TRBD1|once
TGTGCCAGCAGCTCGAGACAGGGGTGGAACTATGGCTACACCTTC
CASSSRQGWNYGYTF
>TRBJ1-5|TRBV2|14|-|-
TGTGCCAGCAGTGAAGAACTCGGCAATCAGCCCCAGCATTTT
CASSEELGNQPQHF
>TRBJ1-1|TRBV27|12|TRBD1|-
TGTGCCAGCAGCCCAAGGACAGGTGAAGCTTTCTTT
CASSPRTGEAFF
>TRBJ2-3|TRBV5-4|16|-|-
TGTGCCAGCAGACCCCCCGGGACCGTCAGCACAGATACGCAGTATTTT
CASRPPGTVSTDTQYF
>TRBJ2-7|TRBV7-9|16|TRBD1|-
TGTGCCAGCAGCGGGCCGGGGACAGGGAGAAGCAACGAGCAGTACTTC
CASSGPGTGRSNEQYF
>TRBJ2-6|TRBV4-2|17|TRBD1|-
TGTGCCAGCAGCCAAGGTGTGACAGGGTCTGGGGCCAACGTCCTGACTTTC
CASSQGVTGSGANVLTF
>TRBJ1-4|TRBV6-1|13|-|-
TGTGCCAGCAGCGAAAACCGGGCCTCAAAACTGTTTTTT
CASSENRASKLFF
>TRBJ2-1|TRBV9|16|TRBD2|-
TGTGCCAGCAGCCCCCTGGGAGCGGGAGGCGGTAATGAGCAGTTCTTC
CASSPLGAGGGNEQFF
>TRBJ2-7|TRBV7-9|13|-|few
TGTGCCAGCAGAAACAGGGCTTTCTACGAGCAGTACTTC
CASRNRAFYEQYF
>TRBJ1-5|TRBV28|17|TRBD1|-
TGTGCCAGCAGTCCCGGGACAGGGATTTTTGGCAATCAGCCCCAGCATTTT
CASSPGTGIFGNQPQHF
>TRBJ2-5|TRBV14|11|-|-
TGTGCCAGCAGCCCTGGGAGGACCCAGTACTTC
CASSPGRTQYF
>TRBJ2-7|TRBV16|19|TRBD1|-
TGTGCCAGCAGCCAACGGCAGACAGGGGGTACCCGCAAGGACTACGAGCAGTACTTC
CASSQRQTGGTRKDYEQYF
>TRBJ2-1|TRBV2|16|TRBD2|-
TGTGCCAGCAGTGAAGCTTCGGGGGGTTACTACAATGAGCAGTTCTTC
CASSEASGGYYNEQFF
>TRBJ1-2|TRBV25-1|13|-|once
TGTGCCAGCAGTGAGGGCGTTAGTTATGGCTACACCTTC
CASSEGVSYGYTF
>TRBJ1-2|TRBV7-2|13|-|-
TGTGCCAGCAGCTTAGTAGGATTGGAGGGCTACACCTTC
CASSLVGLEGYTF
>TRBJ1-1|TRBV20-1|11|-|-
TGCAGGGGGAGGGGGGGCTCTGAAGCTTTCTTT
CRGRGGSEAFF